The subject of this entry is one T cell receptor beta chain. Libraries were prepared by immunoSEQ multiplex PCR; TCRdb keeps only in-frame clonotypes and omits some of them. Of 70,000 or so clones listed, about nine tenths are singletons. The sample is drawn from a study of blood T cell repertoires in COVID-19. Study-wide background: From the United States, Italy and Spain came samples of acute and convalescent COVID-19.

The germline CDR1 and CDR2 sequences are LGHNA and YNFKEQ. CDR3 length: 15 residues. V dropped 5 bases and J dropped 5; count of bases not matched to a gene: 8. The receptor was isolated from a woman older than 75 with active COVID-19. Specimen: peripheral blood. This chain links TRBV4-2 with TRBJ2-7, with 11 bases fitting TRBD2. CDR3: CASSSQLAGAHEQYF. Here the CDR3 DNA reads TGTGCCAGCAGCTCTCAACTAGCGGGAGCCCACGAGCAGTACTTC.